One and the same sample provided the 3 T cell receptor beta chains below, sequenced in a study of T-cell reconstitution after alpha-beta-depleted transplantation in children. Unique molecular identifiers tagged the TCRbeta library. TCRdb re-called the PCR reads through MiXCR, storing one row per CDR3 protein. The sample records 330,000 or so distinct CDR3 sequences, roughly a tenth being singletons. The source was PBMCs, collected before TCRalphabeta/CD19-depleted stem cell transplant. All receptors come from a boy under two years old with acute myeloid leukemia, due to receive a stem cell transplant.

Here the CDR3 DNA reads TGTGCCAGCAGCGAGCCAACTAGCGGGAGAGCTGATACGCAGTATTTT. This codes for CASSEPTSGRADTQYF. The chain joins TRBV9 to TRBJ2-3; 11 bases map to TRBD2. Germline lookup yields CDR1 SGDLS and CDR2 YYNGEE. V shed 3 bases and J 6 bases; nucleotides not matched to a gene: 9. The CDR3 sequence is 16 residues long.

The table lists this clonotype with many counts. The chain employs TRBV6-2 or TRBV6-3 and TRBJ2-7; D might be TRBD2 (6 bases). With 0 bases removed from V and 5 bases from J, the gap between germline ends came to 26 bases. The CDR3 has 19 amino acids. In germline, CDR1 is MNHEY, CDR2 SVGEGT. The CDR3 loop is CASSYSIGGTFPSLHEQYF. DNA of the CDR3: TGTGCCAGCAGTTACTCGATTGGAGGGACCTTTCCCTCCCTCCACGAGCAGTACTTC.

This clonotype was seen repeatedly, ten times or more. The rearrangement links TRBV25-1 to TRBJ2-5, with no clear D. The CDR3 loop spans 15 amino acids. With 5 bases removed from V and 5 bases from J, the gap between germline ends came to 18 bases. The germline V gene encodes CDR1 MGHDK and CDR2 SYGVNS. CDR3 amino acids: CASSNPGQHKETQYF. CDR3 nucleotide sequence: TGTGCCAGCAGTAACCCTGGCCAGCACAAGGAGACCCAGTACTTC.